Listed here are 21 T cell receptor beta chains from one sample, sequenced in a study of neurological immune-mediated disorders. A single record per CDR3 protein comes from TCRdb applying MiXCR to the 5' RACE reads. This sample yields tens of thousands of distinct CDR3 sequences, of which more than 4.5% are seen a single time; approximately 8.8% belongs to the top ten. Sequencing was done on a sample of CD4+ T cells from blood. Receptors originate from a man between 18 and 29 years old in good health.

This clonotype occurred many times. The genes are TRBV20-1 and TRBJ1-2; no firm D call. CDR3 length: 12 residues. V lost 2 bases, J lost 2 bases, and 6 bases lay in between. Germline loops: CDR1 DFQATT, CDR2 SNEGSKA (reference sequence). The CDR3 bases are TGCAGTGCTAGACACACGAACTATGGCTACACCTTC. Amino acid sequence: CSARHTNYGYTF.

This clonotype was found a few times. The chain couples TRBV5-1 to TRBJ1-1; maybe TRBD1 (6 bases). The CDR3 runs to 16 residues. Per germline, CDR1 SGHRS and CDR2 YFSETQ. Trimming left V 4 bases short and J 3 bases short, with 19 bases between. Here the CDR3 DNA reads TGCGCCAGCAGCCCTTACAGGGTAACTAGGGACACTGAAGCTTTCTTT. This translates into CASSPYRVTRDTEAFF.

This clonotype showed up many times. This rearrangement joins TRBV20-1 to TRBJ1-2; TRBD1 aligns across 10 bases. Germline CDR1 and CDR2: DFQATT and SNEGSKA (reference sequence). This CDR3 is built from 16 residues. In nucleotides, the CDR3 is TGCAGCGCCTTACAGGACAGGGGGTTGGGTTGGTATGGCTACACCTTC. Protein: CSALQDRGLGWYGYTF.

This clonotype came up many times. The chain couples TRBV7-8 to TRBJ2-7; D may be TRBD2 (6 bases). This CDR3 comprises 14 residues. Between the trimmed V and J ends, which lost 2 bases and 1 base, there was a span of 9 bases. Germline CDR1 is SGHVS and CDR2 is FQNEAQ. CDR3 loop: CASSLREQSYEQYF. In DNA, the CDR3 is TGTGCCAGCAGCTTACGGGAGCAATCCTACGAGCAGTACTTC.

In this sample, this clonotype turned up many times. The chain is built from TRBV9 and TRBJ1-1; D is unresolved. V was pared by 5 bases and J by 0 bases, with 11 bases between. This CDR3 is built from 14 residues. In germline, CDR1 is SGDLS, CDR2 YYNGEE. The CDR3 DNA reads TGTGCCAGCAGGAGAGATCTAATGAACACTGAAGCTTTCTTT. Amino acid sequence: CASRRDLMNTEAFF.

This clonotype came up many times. The J gene is TRBJ2-5, the V gene TRBV20-1, with unresolved D. Germline loops: CDR1 DFQATT, CDR2 SNEGSKA (reference sequence). CDR3 length equals 15 residues. V lost 2 bases to trimming and J lost 5 bases, with 18 bases between them. The DNA for the CDR3 is TGCAGTGCTAGACACCCTGGGGTAGGATTGGAGACCCAGTACTTC. Translating it yields CSARHPGVGLETQYF.

This sequence joins TRBV6-6 and TRBJ1-5; tentatively, D is TRBD1 (6 bases). The V gene lost 6 bases and the J gene lost 1 base, with 13 bases spanning the gap. The CDR3 loop spans 15 amino acids. Germline V gene data show CDR1 as MNHNY and CDR2 as SVGAGI (reference sequence). The DNA for the CDR3 is TGTGCCAGCAGACCCCCGACAGGCAGCAATCAGCCCCAGCATTTT. Translated, it gives CASRPPTGSNQPQHF.

Ten or more counts support this clonotype. The junction departs from the called germline gene at one end, perhaps through a read error. The gene calls are TRBV12-3 or TRBV12-4 and TRBJ2-7; 8 bases fit TRBD1. CDR3 length: 12 residues. CDR3 loop: CACRGPSDEQYF. The CDR3 nucleotides read TGTGCCTGCAGGGGGCCAAGCGACGAGCAGTACTTC.

This clonotype was recorded many times. The J gene is TRBJ1-1, the V gene TRBV5-1; no firm D call. Germline lookup yields CDR1 SGHRS and CDR2 YFSETQ. Between the trimmed V and J ends, which lost 5 bases and 3 bases, there was a span of 14 bases. The CDR3 is 14 amino acids. CDR3 DNA: TGCGCCAGCAGTCTCAAGAGTTGGGACACTGAAGCTTTCTTT. Protein sequence: CASSLKSWDTEAFF.

V and J are TRBV5-4 and TRBJ1-1, with a tentative D call TRBD1 (5 bases). The CDR3 totals 12 residues. The germline V gene encodes CDR1 SGHNT and CDR2 YYREEE (reference sequence). Trimming cost V 0 bases and J 10 bases, with 10 bases left between them. CDR3 sequence (DNA): TGTGCCAGCAGCTTGGTAGGGGAGGGAGCTTTCTTT. Translation: CASSLVGEGAFF.

This clonotype has ten or more counts. The chain uses TRBV19 and TRBJ2-2; TRBD1 matches 7 bases. CDR1 and CDR2 from the germline V gene are LNHDA and SQIVND (reference sequence). CDR3 length equals 15 residues. V lost 9 bases, J lost 7 bases, and 14 bases stayed unmatched. CDR3 sequence (DNA): TGTGCCAGCCGTCGACAGGGTGTTGAGAACGGGGAGCTGTTTTTT. Translation gives CASRRQGVENGELFF. The full variable domain, with the rest looked up from reference TRBV19 and TRBJ2-2, is DGGITQSPKYLFRKEGQNVTLSCEQNLNHDAMYWYRQDPGQGLRLIYYSQIVNDFQKGDIAEGYSVSREKKESFPLTVTSAQKNPTAFYLCASRRQGVENGELFFGEGSRLTVL.

The sample holds many counts of this clonotype. The chain employs TRBV7-3 and TRBJ2-1, with D perhaps matching TRBD1 (5 bases). The V gene's germline CDR1 is SGHTA and CDR2 FQGTGA. Deletions cut 5 bases from V and 4 bases from J, with 9 bases between. This CDR3 spans 13 amino acids. The CDR3 region is CASSADSYNEQFF. For the CDR3, the DNA is TGTGCCAGCAGCGCAGACAGTTACAATGAGCAGTTCTTC.

This clonotype showed up many times. The rearrangement uses TRBV5-1 and TRBJ1-2; D not resolved. The V gene lost 3 bases and the J gene lost 4 bases, with 7 bases spanning the gap. Germline CDR1 SGHRS, CDR2 YFSETQ. The CDR3 length is 12 residues. The CDR3 here is CASSSDLYGYTF. The CDR3 DNA reads TGCGCCAGCAGCTCGGACCTCTATGGCTACACCTTC.

This clonotype was recorded many times. V gene TRBV10-3 combines with J gene TRBJ2-7; D unclear. V was trimmed by 4 bases and J by 2 bases, leaving 12 bases between them. Germline-derived CDR1 and CDR2 are ENHRY and SYGVKD. CDR3 length equals 14 residues. In nucleotides, the CDR3 is TGTGCCATCAGTGTCGGGCAGACGACCTACGAGCAGTACTTC. Residues: CAISVGQTTYEQYF.

This clonotype was counted ten times or more. The chain couples TRBV20-1 to TRBJ1-5; D call uncertain. The CDR3 is made up of 16 amino acids. V was trimmed by 1 base and J by 2 bases, leaving 15 bases between them. Germline values: CDR1 DFQATT, CDR2 SNEGSKA (reference sequence). This CDR3 is CSARVFGEGGNQPQHF. CDR3 sequence (DNA): TGCAGTGCTAGAGTATTCGGGGAAGGCGGCAATCAGCCCCAGCATTTT.

Many counts were recorded for this clonotype. The chain recombines TRBV5-6 with TRBJ1-1; a possible D gene is TRBD1 (6 bases). Germline V gene lookup returns CDR1 SGHDT and CDR2 YYEEEE. The CDR3 extends over 14 amino acids. The V and J ends lost 4 bases and 0 bases respectively, with 10 bases between them. The CDR3 bases are TGTGCCAGCAGCAGGGGGATCATGAACACTGAAGCTTTCTTT. It encodes CASSRGIMNTEAFF.

This clonotype was counted at least ten times. The chain combines TRBV28 with TRBJ1-1; D perhaps matches TRBD1 (5 bases). Germline V gene lookup returns CDR1 MDHEN and CDR2 SYDVKM. This CDR3 is 14 amino acids long. Trimming removed 6 bases from V and 2 bases from J, with 13 bases in between. In DNA form, the CDR3 reads TGTGCCAGCAGCCGCCATGACAGCAACACTGAAGCTTTCTTT. It translates to CASSRHDSNTEAFF.

This clonotype was found many times. The chain employs TRBV3-1 and TRBJ2-6, with unresolved D. V shed 2 bases and J shed 1 base, with 15 bases lying between them. Per the germline V gene, CDR1 is LGHDT and CDR2 is YNNKEL (reference sequence). This CDR3 region has 18 residues. The CDR3 protein is CASSQIRWFVSGANVLTF. The CDR3 region has the DNA TGTGCCAGCAGCCAAATTAGGTGGTTCGTATCTGGGGCCAACGTCCTGACTTTC.

There are many counts of this clonotype. The chain uses TRBV7-2 and TRBJ2-7; 7 bases map to TRBD2. J was trimmed by 3 bases and V by 5 bases; bases with no gene match: 10. Germline CDR1 reads SGHTA; CDR2 reads FQGNSA. The CDR3 has 15 amino acids. The CDR3 bases are TGTGCCAGCAGCGGCGCTGGGACTACCATCTACGAGCAGTACTTC. Translated: CASSGAGTTIYEQYF.

In this sample, this clonotype turned up many times. V gene TRBV7-9 combines with J gene TRBJ1-2; maybe TRBD1 (6 bases). The germline gives CDR1 SEHNR, CDR2 FQNEAQ (reference sequence). The length of the CDR3 is 15 residues. The V end was cut by 0 bases, the J end by 0 bases, with 8 bases between. The CDR3 coding sequence is TGTGCCAGCAGCTTAGCCAGGGGCCCTAACTATGGCTACACCTTC. As protein: CASSLARGPNYGYTF.

This clonotype came up many times. The V call is TRBV15, the J call TRBJ1-1; 11 bases fit TRBD1. This CDR3 is built from 15 residues. CDR1 is LNHNV and CDR2 is YYDKDF in the germline V gene (reference sequence). V lost 3 bases, J lost 0 bases, and 0 bases stayed unmatched. CDR3 loop: CATSRDRGLNTEAFF. In nucleotides, the CDR3 is TGTGCCACCAGCAGGGACAGGGGGCTGAACACTGAAGCTTTCTTT.